Listed below are T cell receptor beta chains from one sample, sequenced in a study of T-cell reconstitution after alpha-beta-depleted transplantation in children. TCRdb reprocessed the PCR reads via MiXCR and lists one record per CDR3 protein. The sample carries 480,000 or so distinct CDR3 sequences, roughly a tenth recorded once. Sequences were derived from PBMCs, sampled before TCRalphabeta/CD19-depleted stem cell transplant. These receptors all come from a child under 10 years old with inherited bone marrow failure, due to receive a stem cell transplant. CDR3s include the opening cysteine and the closing phenylalanine or tryptophan. D genes are given only for firm matches. A clone size is listed for some rows: how often the clone was seen (once, few, many), or a class if it is expanded.

j_call v_call d_call clone_size cdr3_aa cdr3_nt
TRBJ2-5 TRBV5-1 TRBD2 many CAGRLGLAVQETQYF TGCGCCGGGCGGTTGGGACTAGCGGTCCAAGAGACCCAGTACTTC
TRBJ2-3 TRBV4-2 TRBD2 few CASSQFLELAGGGDTQYF TGTGCCAGCAGCCAATTCTTGGAACTAGCGGGAGGAGGAGATACGCAGTATTTT
TRBJ2-1 TRBV28 TRBD2 few CASSLGWRLAGVMDNEQFF TGTGCCAGCAGCTTGGGGTGGCGGCTAGCGGGAGTTATGGACAATGAGCAGTTCTTC
TRBJ2-1 TRBV29-1 . many CSVDYSYNEQFF TGCAGCGTAGATTACTCCTACAATGAGCAGTTCTTC
TRBJ1-6 TRBV9 . many CASSRETYNSPLHF TGTGCCAGCAGCAGGGAAACCTATAATTCACCCCTCCACTTT
TRBJ2-5 TRBV27 TRBD1 . CASSPRDADRGVETQYF TGTGCCAGCAGTCCTCGGGACGCGGACAGGGGTGTGGAGACCCAGTACTTC
TRBJ2-3 TRBV15 TRBD2 . CATSRSRGGSSYTDMQYF TGTGCCACCAGCAGATCACGGGGCGGGAGCAGTTACACAGATATGCAGTATTTT
TRBJ2-5 TRBV24-1 . many CATSDLRTEETQYF TGTGCCACCAGTGATTTGCGGACAGAAGAGACCCAGTACTTC
TRBJ2-1 TRBV12-3/TRBV12-4 . many CASSLPDRSPYNEQFF TGTGCCAGCAGTCTCCCCGACCGGAGCCCCTACAATGAGCAGTTCTTC
TRBJ2-7 TRBV9 TRBD2 . CASGKGLAGSYEQYF TGTGCCAGCGGAAAGGGGCTAGCGGGCTCCTACGAGCAGTACTTC
TRBJ2-1 TRBV4-3 . . CASSQEALDEQFF TGCGCCAGCAGCCAAGAGGCGTTGGATGAGCAGTTCTTC
TRBJ1-5 TRBV6-1 . many CASSEALLKQINQPQHF TGTGCCAGCAGTGAAGCGCTTCTGAAACAGATCAATCAGCCCCAGCATTTT
TRBJ2-7 TRBV7-2 . many CASSPTPNGEQYF TGTGCCAGCAGCCCGACCCCGAATGGTGAGCAGTACTTC
TRBJ2-1 TRBV5-1 . many CASSRGQANEQFF TGCGCCAGCAGCCGGGGGCAGGCCAATGAGCAGTTCTTC
TRBJ1-2 TRBV28 . many CASSFASGGYTF TGTGCCAGCAGTTTCGCCTCGGGTGGCTACACCTTC
TRBJ1-1 TRBV12-3/TRBV12-4 TRBD1 . CASSTNPQGAYQTEAFF TGTGCCAGCAGTACCAATCCGCAGGGGGCGTATCAAACTGAAGCTTTCTTT
TRBJ2-3 TRBV20-1 TRBD2 many CSARVLAGGGTDTQYF TGCAGTGCTAGAGTCCTAGCGGGAGGAGGTACAGATACGCAGTATTTT
TRBJ2-1 TRBV11-2 TRBD2 many CASSHGGLAGGGFF TGTGCCAGCAGCCATGGGGGACTAGCGGGAGGTGGGTTCTTC
TRBJ1-2 TRBV20-1 . many CSARPDGDYGYTF TGCAGTGCTAGACCCGACGGGGACTATGGCTACACCTTC
TRBJ1-2 TRBV7-8 . few CASSSDPGGYGYTF TGTGCCAGCAGCTCCGACCCGGGCGGCTATGGCTACACCTTC
TRBJ1-2 TRBV5-4 . many CASRPGRQNYGYTF TGTGCCAGCAGACCGGGACGGCAAAACTATGGCTACACCTTC
TRBJ2-7 TRBV7-2 . few CASSREVAAYEQYF TGTGCCAGCAGCCGGGAAGTAGCGGCCTACGAGCAGTACTTC
TRBJ2-7 TRBV3-1 TRBD2 many CASSQDFWGLAGTYEQYF TGTGCCAGCAGCCAAGATTTTTGGGGACTAGCGGGAACCTACGAGCAGTACTTC
TRBJ2-1 TRBV30 . many CAWGGQDEQFF TGTGCCTGGGGGGGGCAGGATGAGCAGTTCTTC
TRBJ2-7 TRBV19 . many CASSSPLYEQYF TGTGCCAGTAGTTCCCCCCTCTACGAGCAGTACTTC